These 15 T cell receptor beta chains were all obtained from the same sample, sequenced in a study of T cell responses to AZD1222 COVID-19 vaccine. Method: immunoSEQ multiplex PCR; TCRdb's copy keeps in-frame clones and lacks some. Counted here are around 88,000 clones, 80% to 90% occurring once; the ten biggest clones make up 10%. Sequences were derived from peripheral blood, sampled on day 0 of MenACWY control vaccination. The receptors stem from an adult in good health.

The J gene is TRBJ2-3, the V gene TRBV9, with TRBD2 matching over 7 bases. CDR1 and CDR2 (germline): SGDLS, YYNGEE. The CDR3 totals 16 residues. Trimming took 0 bases from V and 2 from J; bases not matched to a gene: 6. The chain's CDR3 is CASSVGAGGFTDTQYF. The CDR3 bases are TGTGCCAGCAGCGTAGGGGCCGGGGGGTTCACAGATACGCAGTATTTT.

The chain recombines TRBV13 with TRBJ2-5, with no clear D. This CDR3 spans 13 amino acids. With 5 bases removed from V and 2 bases from J, the gap between germline ends came to 9 bases. Germline V CDR1 and CDR2: PRHDT, FYEKMQ (reference sequence). The CDR3 DNA follows: TGTGCCAGCAGCCCCGGACCTCAAGAGACCCAGTACTTC. Translating it yields CASSPGPQETQYF.

The chain has TRBV30 and TRBJ1-4; 8 bases are a match to TRBD1. The CDR3 contains 17 residues. J gave up 7 bases and V 1 base, and 14 bases lay outside the gene matches. CDR1 is GTSNPN and CDR2 is SVGIG in the germline V gene (reference sequence). CDR3 region: CAWSGDGQGAFFEKLFF. In nucleotides, the CDR3 is TGTGCCTGGAGTGGGGATGGTCAGGGGGCCTTTTTTGAAAAACTGTTTTTT.

The genes are TRBV27 and TRBJ2-5, with TRBD2 as a possible D gene (6 bases). Germline V gene data show CDR1 as MNHEY and CDR2 as SMNVEV (reference sequence). The CDR3 length is 15 residues. Trimming left V 8 bases short and J 5 bases short, with 21 bases between. The CDR3: CASGPSSVDPETQYF. DNA of the CDR3: TGTGCCAGCGGCCCCTCTAGCGTGGACCCGGAGACCCAGTACTTC.

The chain combines TRBV18 with TRBJ2-3, with 10 positions matching TRBD2. The CDR3 is 16 residues long. The V and J ends lost 0 bases and 2 bases, in that order; junction bases with no gene match: 2. Per the germline V gene, CDR1 is KGHSH and CDR2 is LQKENI. The CDR3 reads CASSPPTSGFTDTQYF. CDR3 nucleotide sequence: TGTGCCAGCTCACCACCGACTAGCGGGTTCACAGATACGCAGTATTTT.

The gene calls are TRBV30 and TRBJ1-5; D possibly corresponds to TRBD1 (5 bases). Trimming pared 1 base from V and 1 base from J, leaving 5 bases between. CDR3 length equals 13 residues. The V gene's germline CDR1 is GTSNPN and CDR2 SVGIG (reference sequence). Written as DNA, the CDR3 is TGTGCCTGGAGTGGGGGCAGCAATCAGCCCCAGCATTTT. Its translation: CAWSGGSNQPQHF.

V is TRBV3-1 (or the pseudogene TRBV3-2) and J is TRBJ1-5; unclear D gene. The ends were cut back, 0 bases at V and 6 bases at J, with 6 bases in the middle. Germline CDR1 reads LGHDT; CDR2 reads YNNKEL (reference sequence). The CDR3 totals 13 residues. CDR3 region: CASSQDRGQPQHF. DNA for the CDR3: TGTGCCAGCAGCCAAGATCGGGGTCAGCCCCAGCATTTT.

This clone has just a few counts. V is TRBV28 and J is TRBJ2-1, with TRBD2 matching over 10 bases. The germline gives CDR1 MDHEN, CDR2 SYDVKM. V lost 6 bases and J lost 9; bases outside the gene matches: 5. The length of the CDR3 is 13 residues. The DNA of the CDR3 is TGTGCCAGCAGGAGCGGGGGGGCGGGTGAGCAGTTCTTC. Translating gives CASRSGGAGEQFF. Filled out from reference TRBV28 and TRBJ2-1, the complete variable domain reads DVKVTQSSRYLVKRTGEKVFLECVQDMDHENMFWYRQDPGLGLRLIYFSYDVKMKEKGDIPEGYSVSREKKERFSLILESASTNQTSMYLCASRSGGAGEQFFGPGTRLTVL.

This clone was seen a single time. The chain couples TRBV27 to TRBJ1-2, with 7 bases identical to TRBD1. Germline CDR1 reads MNHEY; CDR2 reads SMNVEV (reference sequence). This CDR3 contains 15 residues. The V segment lost 2 bases and the J segment 4 bases; nucleotides outside the gene matches: 7. The CDR3 sequence: CASSLGPGGRYGYTF. CDR3 DNA sequence: TGTGCCAGCAGTTTAGGTCCAGGGGGGCGCTATGGCTACACCTTC.

This chain joins TRBV6-4 and TRBJ2-1, with 13 bases lining up with TRBD2. V dropped 6 bases and J dropped 3; count of bases not matched to a gene: 5. Germline CDR1 reads MRHNA; CDR2 reads SNTAGT. The CDR3 has 16 residues. CDR3 sequence (DNA): TGTGCCAGCAGCCCTACTAGCGGGGGGGGCTACAATGAGCAGTTCTTC. Its translation: CASSPTSGGGYNEQFF.

The chain carries TRBV19 and TRBJ2-7, with D perhaps given as TRBD1 or TRBD2 (5 bases each). Germline assignment: CDR1 LNHDA and CDR2 SQIVND (reference sequence). Trimming cost V 5 bases and J 7 bases, with 15 bases left between them. The length of the CDR3 is 13 residues. The CDR3 coding sequence is TGTGCCAGTAGTTCTGGGGGACGTGAAGAGCAGTACTTC. Encoded protein: CASSSGGREEQYF. The full variable domain, completed using reference TRBV19 and TRBJ2-7, is DGGITQSPKYLFRKEGQNVTLSCEQNLNHDAMYWYRQDPGQGLRLIYYSQIVNDFQKGDIAEGYSVSREKKESFPLTVTSAQKNPTAFYLCASSSGGREEQYFGPGTRLTVT.

This chain joins TRBV15 and TRBJ2-2, with unresolved D. The CDR3 totals 14 residues. In germline, CDR1 is LNHNV, CDR2 YYDKDF (reference sequence). Trimming cost V 1 base and J 6 bases, with 9 bases left between them. CDR3 amino acids: CATSRGSLAGELFF. CDR3 DNA: TGTGCCACCAGCAGAGGATCGCTCGCCGGGGAGCTGTTTTTT.

As concerns this clone: This clone may be a read error of a much larger clone one base away. V gene TRBV5-6 combines with J gene TRBJ1-1, with 8 bases identical to TRBD1. The junction had 2 bases not matched to a gene; V was cut back by 4 bases and J by 3 bases. This CDR3 is built from 13 residues. In germline, CDR1 is SGHDT, CDR2 YYEEEE. The CDR3 is CASSQTGDTEAFF. The CDR3, as DNA: TGTGCCAGCAGCCAGACAGGGGACACTGAAGCTTTCTTT.

The chain uses TRBV19 and TRBJ1-5; no clear D. Germline assignment: CDR1 LNHDA and CDR2 SQIVND (reference sequence). V was clipped by 3 bases and J by 5 bases, with 8 bases between them. CDR3 size: 13 residues. For the CDR3, the DNA is TGTGCCAGTAGTATGGGATGGGATCAGCCCCAGCATTTT. Translation gives CASSMGWDQPQHF.

The chain joins TRBV4-1 to TRBJ1-2; perhaps TRBD1 as D (5 bases). This CDR3 region has 18 residues. The V gene's germline CDR1 is MGHRA and CDR2 YSYEKL. With 3 bases removed from V and 0 bases from J, the gap between germline ends came to 20 bases. As DNA, the CDR3 is TGCGCCAGCAGCCAGACCTTCTTCGGGGGGGACGCTAACTATGGCTACACCTTC. Residues: CASSQTFFGGDANYGYTF.